This TCR beta chain was profiled in a study of cytomegalovirus exposure and HLA in healthy donors. Notes on this clone: Its antigen is currently unknown.

Sampled while nominally healthy, donors likely had unrecorded immune exposures. Germline-derived CDR1 and CDR2 are MNHEY and SMNVEV (reference sequence). V lost 6 bases and J 3 bases, leaving 15 bases between the germline ends. The CDR3 consists of 15 residues. Vbeta (60) and Jbeta (13) primers were used in the PCR. The assay was immunoSEQ multiplex PCR, and TCRdb's table has in-frame clones only and misses some. The sample shows about 210,000 clones, around 86% of them seen only once. Study-level points and caveats: Sequencing likely generated an artifact that appeared as a cluster of highly shared sequence variants. It was reported that the classifier diagnosed cytomegalovirus status with high specificity and sensitivity in both the original and validation cohorts. Most CMV-associated TCR beta chains were later found to appear HLA-restricted.

The chain combines TRBV27 with TRBJ1-3, with D tentatively TRBD1 (5 bases). The sample was PBMCs. The receptor was derived from a woman aged 50 to 65 in good health and CMV-seropositive. CDR3 loop: CASSRTGMGGNTIYF. The CDR3 nucleotides read TGTGCCAGCAGCCGAACAGGAATGGGTGGAAACACCATATATTTT.